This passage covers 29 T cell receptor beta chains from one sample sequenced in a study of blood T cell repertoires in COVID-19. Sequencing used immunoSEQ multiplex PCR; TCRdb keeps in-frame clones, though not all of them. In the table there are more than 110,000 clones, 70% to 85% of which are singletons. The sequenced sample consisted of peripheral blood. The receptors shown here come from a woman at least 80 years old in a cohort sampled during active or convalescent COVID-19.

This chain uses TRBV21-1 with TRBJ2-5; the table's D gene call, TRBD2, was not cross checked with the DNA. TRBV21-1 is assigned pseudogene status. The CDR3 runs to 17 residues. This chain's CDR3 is CASSKDLGLEPQETQYF. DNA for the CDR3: TGTGCCAGCAGCAAAGATCTGGGACTAGAACCTCAAGAGACCCAGTACTTC.

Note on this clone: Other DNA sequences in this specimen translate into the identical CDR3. This chain's CDR3 is CASSLGDRATGELFF. CDR3 sequence (DNA): TGCGCCAGCAGCTTAGGGGACAGGGCCACCGGGGAGCTGTTTTTT. The rearrangement joins TRBV5-1 to TRBJ2-2; TRBD1 agrees at 9 bases. V dropped 2 bases and J dropped 4; count of bases not matched to a gene: 3. This CDR3 is 15 amino acids long. The germline V gene encodes CDR1 SGHRS and CDR2 YFSETQ.

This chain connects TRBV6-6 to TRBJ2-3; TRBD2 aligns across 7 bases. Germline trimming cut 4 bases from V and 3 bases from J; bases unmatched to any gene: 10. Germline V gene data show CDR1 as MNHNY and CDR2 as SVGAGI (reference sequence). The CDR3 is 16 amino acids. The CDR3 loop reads CASSFGLVRNTDTQYF. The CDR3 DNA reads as TGTGCCAGCAGTTTCGGACTAGTCAGAAATACAGATACGCAGTATTTT.

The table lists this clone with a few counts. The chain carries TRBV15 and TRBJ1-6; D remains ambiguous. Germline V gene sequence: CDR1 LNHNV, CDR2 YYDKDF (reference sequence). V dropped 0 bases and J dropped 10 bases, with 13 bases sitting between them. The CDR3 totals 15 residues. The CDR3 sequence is CATSRDGRDGSPLHF. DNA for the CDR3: TGTGCCACCAGCAGAGATGGACGGGATGGCTCACCCCTCCACTTT. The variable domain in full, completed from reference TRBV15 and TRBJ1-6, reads DAMVIQNPRYQVTQFGKPVTLSCSQTLNHNVMYWYQQKSSQAPKLLFHYYDKDFNNEADTPDNFQSRRPNTSFCFLDIRSPGLGDTAMYLCATSRDGRDGSPLHFGNGTRLTVT.

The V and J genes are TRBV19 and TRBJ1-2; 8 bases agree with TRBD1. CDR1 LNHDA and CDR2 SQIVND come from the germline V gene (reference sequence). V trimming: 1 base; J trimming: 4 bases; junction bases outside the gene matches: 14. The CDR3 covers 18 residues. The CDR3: CASSIAGVGTGGSYGYTF. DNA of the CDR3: TGTGCCAGTAGTATAGCGGGGGTCGGGACAGGTGGAAGCTATGGCTACACCTTC.

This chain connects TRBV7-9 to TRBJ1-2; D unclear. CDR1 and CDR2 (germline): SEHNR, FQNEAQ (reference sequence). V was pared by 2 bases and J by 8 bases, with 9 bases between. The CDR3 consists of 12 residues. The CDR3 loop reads CASSLLAGGYTF. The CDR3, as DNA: TGTGCCAGCAGCTTATTGGCGGGGGGCTACACCTTC.

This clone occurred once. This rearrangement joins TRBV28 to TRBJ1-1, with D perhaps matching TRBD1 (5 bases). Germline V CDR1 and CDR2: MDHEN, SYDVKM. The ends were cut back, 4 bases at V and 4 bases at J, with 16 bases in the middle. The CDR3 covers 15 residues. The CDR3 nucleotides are TGTGCCAGCAGTTCCTGGGGCGAGAGTGGCACTGAAGCTTTCTTT. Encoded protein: CASSSWGESGTEAFF.

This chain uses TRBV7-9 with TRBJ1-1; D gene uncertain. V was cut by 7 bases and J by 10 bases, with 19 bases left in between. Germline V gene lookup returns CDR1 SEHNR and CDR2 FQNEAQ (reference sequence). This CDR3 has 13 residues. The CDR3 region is CASTPAVGSSAFF. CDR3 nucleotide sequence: TGTGCCAGCACCCCCGCGGTAGGCTCGTCAGCTTTCTTT.

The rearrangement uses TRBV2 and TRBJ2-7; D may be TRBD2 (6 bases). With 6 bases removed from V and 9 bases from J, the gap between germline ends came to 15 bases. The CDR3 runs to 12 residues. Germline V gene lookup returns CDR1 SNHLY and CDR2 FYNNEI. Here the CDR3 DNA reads TGTGCCAGCAGCCCGACGGGGGTGAGGCAGTACGTC. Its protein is CASSPTGVRQYV.

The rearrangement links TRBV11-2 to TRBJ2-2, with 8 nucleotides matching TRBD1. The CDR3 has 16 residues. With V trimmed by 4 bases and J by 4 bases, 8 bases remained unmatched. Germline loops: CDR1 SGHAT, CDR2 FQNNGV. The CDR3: CASSSPTGVVTGELFF. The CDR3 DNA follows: TGTGCCAGCAGCTCCCCGACAGGGGTAGTCACCGGGGAGCTGTTTTTT.

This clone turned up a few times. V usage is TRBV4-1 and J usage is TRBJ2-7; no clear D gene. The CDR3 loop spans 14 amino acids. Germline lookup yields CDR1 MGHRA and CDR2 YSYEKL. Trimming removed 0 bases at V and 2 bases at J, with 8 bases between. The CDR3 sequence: CASSQERITYEQYF. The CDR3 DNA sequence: TGCGCCAGCAGCCAAGAGCGGATTACCTACGAGCAGTACTTC.

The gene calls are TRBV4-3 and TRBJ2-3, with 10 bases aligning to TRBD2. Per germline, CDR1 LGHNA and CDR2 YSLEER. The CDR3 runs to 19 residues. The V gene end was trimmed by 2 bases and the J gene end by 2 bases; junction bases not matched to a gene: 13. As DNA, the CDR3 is TGCGCCAGCAGCCAAAAATTTGGGATAGCGGGGGGACTCACAGATACGCAGTATTTT. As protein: CASSQKFGIAGGLTDTQYF.

CDR3 sequence reads: CASSSGQGDFLNEQFF. CDR3 nucleotide sequence: TGTGCCAGCAGCTCTGGACAGGGGGATTTTCTTAATGAGCAGTTCTTC. This chain connects TRBV7-9 to TRBJ2-1; 10 bases line up with TRBD1. Germline CDR1 and CDR2: SEHNR and FQNEAQ (reference sequence). This CDR3 has 16 amino acids. The ends lost 4 bases at V and 7 bases at J; junction bases unmatched: 10.

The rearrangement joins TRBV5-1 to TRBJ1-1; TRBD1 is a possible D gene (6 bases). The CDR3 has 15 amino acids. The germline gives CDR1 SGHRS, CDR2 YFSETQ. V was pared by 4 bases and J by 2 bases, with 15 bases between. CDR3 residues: CASSGEGVRNTEAFF. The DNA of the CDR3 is TGCGCCAGCAGCGGGGAGGGGGTAAGAAACACTGAAGCTTTCTTT.

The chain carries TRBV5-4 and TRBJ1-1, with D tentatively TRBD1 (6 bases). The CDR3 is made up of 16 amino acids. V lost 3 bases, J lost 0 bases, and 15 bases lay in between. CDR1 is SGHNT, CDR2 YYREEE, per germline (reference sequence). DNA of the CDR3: TGTGCCAGCAGCTCTACTACAGGGCATTTGAACACTGAAGCTTTCTTT. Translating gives CASSSTTGHLNTEAFF.

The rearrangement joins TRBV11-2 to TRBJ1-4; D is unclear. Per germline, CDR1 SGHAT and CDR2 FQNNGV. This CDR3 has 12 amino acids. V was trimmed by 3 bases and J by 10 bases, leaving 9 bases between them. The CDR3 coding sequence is TGTGCCAGCAGCTTCGCGCGGGGAAAACTGTTTTTT. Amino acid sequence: CASSFARGKLFF.

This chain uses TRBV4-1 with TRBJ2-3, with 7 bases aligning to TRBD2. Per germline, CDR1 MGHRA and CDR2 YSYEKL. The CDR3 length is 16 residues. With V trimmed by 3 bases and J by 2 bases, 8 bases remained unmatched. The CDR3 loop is CASSQGWGGYTDTQYF. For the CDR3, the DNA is TGCGCCAGCAGCCAGGGGTGGGGGGGGTACACAGATACGCAGTATTTT.

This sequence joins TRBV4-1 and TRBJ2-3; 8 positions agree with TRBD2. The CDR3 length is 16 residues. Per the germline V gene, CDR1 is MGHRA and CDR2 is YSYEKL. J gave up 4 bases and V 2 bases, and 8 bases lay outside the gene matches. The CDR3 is CASSQTPSGGADTQYF. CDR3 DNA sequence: TGCGCCAGCAGCCAAACTCCCAGCGGGGGCGCAGATACGCAGTATTTT.

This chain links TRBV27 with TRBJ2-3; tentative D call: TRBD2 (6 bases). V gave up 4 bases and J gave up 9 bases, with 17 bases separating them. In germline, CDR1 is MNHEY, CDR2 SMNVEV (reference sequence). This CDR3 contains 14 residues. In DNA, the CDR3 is TGTGCCAGCAGTTACGGGGGTTTCGGGCAGACGCAGTATTTT. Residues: CASSYGGFGQTQYF.

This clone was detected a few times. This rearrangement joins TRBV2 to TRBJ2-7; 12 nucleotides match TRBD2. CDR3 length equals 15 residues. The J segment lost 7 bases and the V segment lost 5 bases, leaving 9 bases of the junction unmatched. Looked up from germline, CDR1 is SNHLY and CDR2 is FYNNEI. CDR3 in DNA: TGTGCCAGCAGTAAGACTAGCGGGGGAGCCAAGGAGCAGTACTTC. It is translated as CASSKTSGGAKEQYF.

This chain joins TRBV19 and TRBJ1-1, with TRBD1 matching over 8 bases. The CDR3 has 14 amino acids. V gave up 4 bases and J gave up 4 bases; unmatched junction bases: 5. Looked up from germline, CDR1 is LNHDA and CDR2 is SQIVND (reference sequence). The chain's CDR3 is CASSTDRGGTEAFF. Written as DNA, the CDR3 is TGTGCCAGTAGTACAGACAGGGGTGGCACTGAAGCTTTCTTT.

CDR3 DNA sequence: TGTGCCAGCAGAAGGACTATCAGGGAGACCCAGTACTTC. It encodes CASRRTIRETQYF. The chain couples TRBV7-2 to TRBJ2-5; possible D gene TRBD2, 6 bases. The CDR3 sequence is 13 residues long. Looked up from germline, CDR1 is SGHTA and CDR2 is FQGNSA. With 6 bases removed from V and 5 bases from J, the gap between germline ends came to 13 bases.

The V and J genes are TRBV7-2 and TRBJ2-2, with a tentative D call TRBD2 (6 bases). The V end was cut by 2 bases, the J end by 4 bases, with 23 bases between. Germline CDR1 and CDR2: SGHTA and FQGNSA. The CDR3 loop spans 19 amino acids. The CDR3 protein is CASSLFFRPRGSGTGELFF. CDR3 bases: TGTGCCAGCAGCTTATTTTTTCGACCCCGGGGGTCGGGCACCGGGGAGCTGTTTTTT.

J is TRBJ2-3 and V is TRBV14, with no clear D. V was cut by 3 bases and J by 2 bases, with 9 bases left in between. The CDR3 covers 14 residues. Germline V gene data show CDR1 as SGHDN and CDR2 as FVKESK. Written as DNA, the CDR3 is TGTGCCAGCAGCCAGGAGTTTACCACAGATACGCAGTATTTT. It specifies CASSQEFTTDTQYF.

In DNA form, the CDR3 reads TGCGCCAGCAGCCAAACAGTCAGGAGCAATCAGCCCCAGCATTTT. Translating it yields CASSQTVRSNQPQHF. The genes are TRBV4-1 and TRBJ1-5, with D hard to call. The germline V and J ends were trimmed by 2 bases and 1 base, with 9 bases remaining between them. CDR1 is MGHRA, CDR2 YSYEKL, per germline. This CDR3 has 15 amino acids.

CDR3 in amino acids: CASTTVYGYTF. CDR3 nucleotide sequence: TGTGCCAGCACGACAGTCTATGGCTACACCTTC. The chain employs TRBV2 and TRBJ1-2, with TRBD1 as a possible D gene (5 bases). The germline V and J ends were trimmed by 7 bases and 4 bases, with 7 bases remaining between them. Germline V lookup: CDR1 SNHLY, CDR2 FYNNEI. The CDR3 is 11 amino acids.

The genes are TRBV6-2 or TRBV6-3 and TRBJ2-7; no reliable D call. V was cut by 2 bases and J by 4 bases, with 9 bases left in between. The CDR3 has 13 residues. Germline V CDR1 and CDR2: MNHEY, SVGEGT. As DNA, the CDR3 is TGTGCCAGCAGTTACCCCCCCGGGTACGAGCAGTACGTC. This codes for CASSYPPGYEQYV.

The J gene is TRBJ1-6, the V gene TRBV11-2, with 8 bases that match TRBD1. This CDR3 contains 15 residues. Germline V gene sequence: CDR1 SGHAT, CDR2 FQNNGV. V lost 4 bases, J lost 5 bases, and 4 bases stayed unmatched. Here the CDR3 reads CASSSGTGHNSPLHF. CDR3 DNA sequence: TGTGCCAGCAGCTCCGGGACAGGTCATAATTCACCCCTCCACTTT.

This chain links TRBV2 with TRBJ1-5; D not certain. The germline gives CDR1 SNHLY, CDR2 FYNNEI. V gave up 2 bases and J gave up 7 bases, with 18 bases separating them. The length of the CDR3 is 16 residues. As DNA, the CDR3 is TGTGCCAGCAGTGAAATCGGGTCCGGAGGGATCCAGCCCCAGCATTTT. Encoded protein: CASSEIGSGGIQPQHF.